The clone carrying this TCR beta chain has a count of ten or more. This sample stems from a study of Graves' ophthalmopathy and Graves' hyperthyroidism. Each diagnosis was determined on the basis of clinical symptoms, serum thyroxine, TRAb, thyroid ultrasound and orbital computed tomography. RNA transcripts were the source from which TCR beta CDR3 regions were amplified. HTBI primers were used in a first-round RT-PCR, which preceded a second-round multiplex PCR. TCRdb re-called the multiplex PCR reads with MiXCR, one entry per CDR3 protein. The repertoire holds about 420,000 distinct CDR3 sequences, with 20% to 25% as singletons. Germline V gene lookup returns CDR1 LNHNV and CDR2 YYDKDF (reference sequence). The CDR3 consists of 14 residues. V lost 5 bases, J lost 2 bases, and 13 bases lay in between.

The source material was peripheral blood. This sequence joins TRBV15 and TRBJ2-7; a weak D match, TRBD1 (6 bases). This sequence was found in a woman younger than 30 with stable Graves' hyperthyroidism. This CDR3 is CATSDQGHPYEQYF. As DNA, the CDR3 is TGTGCCACCAGCGACCAGGGACACCCCTACGAGCAGTACTTC.